The clone carrying this T cell receptor (beta chain) was recorded once. Its cognate antigen is unknown. The data belong to a study of cytomegalovirus exposure and HLA in healthy donors. Study results and caveats: Most subjects had HLA-A and HLA-B alleles reportedly predicted accurately by TCR beta sequences. As a later analysis revealed, most CMV-associated TCR beta chains appeared HLA-restricted.

The CDR3 runs 14 residues. The germline CDR1 and CDR2 sequences are MDHEN and SYDVKM. Trimming took 3 bases from V and 4 from J; bases not matched to a gene: 3. The study ran its PCR with 60 Vbeta and 13 Jbeta primers. Only in-frame clones appear in the TCRdb table, and some are missing; sequencing was by immunoSEQ multiplex PCR. The profile shows over 150,000 clones, over 65% of them singletons. This TCR derives from a middle-aged woman in good health and CMV-seronegative. The sample taken for sequencing was PBMCs. The chain is built from TRBV28 and TRBJ2-3, with 8 bases fitting TRBD1. Written as DNA, the CDR3 is TGTGCCAGCAGTTTTGACAGGGGTGCAGATACGCAGTATTTT. Translating gives CASSFDRGADTQYF.